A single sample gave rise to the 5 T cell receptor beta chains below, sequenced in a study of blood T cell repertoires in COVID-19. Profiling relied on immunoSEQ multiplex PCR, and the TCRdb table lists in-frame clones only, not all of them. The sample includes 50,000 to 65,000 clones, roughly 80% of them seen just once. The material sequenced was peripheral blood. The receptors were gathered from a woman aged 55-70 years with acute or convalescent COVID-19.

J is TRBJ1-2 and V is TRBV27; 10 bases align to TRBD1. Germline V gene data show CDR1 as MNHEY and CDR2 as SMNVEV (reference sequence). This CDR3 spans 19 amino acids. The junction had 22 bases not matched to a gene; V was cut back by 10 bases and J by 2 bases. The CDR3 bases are TGTGCCACTAAAGATAAGGAGACGGGACAGGGGTCCACAAACTATGGCTACACCTTC. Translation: CATKDKETGQGSTNYGYTF.

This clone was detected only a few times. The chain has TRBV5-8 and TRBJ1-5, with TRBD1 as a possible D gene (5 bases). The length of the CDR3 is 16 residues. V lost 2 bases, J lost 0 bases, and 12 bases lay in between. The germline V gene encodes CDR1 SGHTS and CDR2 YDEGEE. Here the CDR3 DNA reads TGTGCCAGCAGCTTCCAGGGTAGGGGTAGCAATCAGCCCCAGCATTTT. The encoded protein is CASSFQGRGSNQPQHF.

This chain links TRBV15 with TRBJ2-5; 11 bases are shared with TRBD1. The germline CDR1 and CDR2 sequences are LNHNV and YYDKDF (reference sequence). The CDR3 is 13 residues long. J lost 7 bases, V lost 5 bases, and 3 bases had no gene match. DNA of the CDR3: TGTGCCACCAGCCGGACAGGGGGCGGGACCCAGTACTTC. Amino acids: CATSRTGGGTQYF.

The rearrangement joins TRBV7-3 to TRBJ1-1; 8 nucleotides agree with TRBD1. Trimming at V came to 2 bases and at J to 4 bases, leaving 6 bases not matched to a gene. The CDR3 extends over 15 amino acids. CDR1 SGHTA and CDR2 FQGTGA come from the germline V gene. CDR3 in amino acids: CASSLGQGEGTEAFF. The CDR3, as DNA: TGTGCCAGCAGCTTAGGACAGGGTGAGGGCACTGAAGCTTTCTTT.

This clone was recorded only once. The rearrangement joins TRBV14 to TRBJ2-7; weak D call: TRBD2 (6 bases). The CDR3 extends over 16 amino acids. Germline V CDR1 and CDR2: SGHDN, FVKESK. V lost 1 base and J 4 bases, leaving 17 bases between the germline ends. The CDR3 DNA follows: TGTGCCAGCAGCCAAGCCGGGAGTCCTTATCCTTACGAGCAGTACTTC. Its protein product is CASSQAGSPYPYEQYF.